A single sample is the source of the 6 T cell receptor beta chains below, sequenced in a study of glioma-infiltrating T cells. Amplification of TCR alpha and beta CDR3 regions from RNA used iRepertoire nested multiplex PCR. TCRdb re-called the multiplex PCR reads with MiXCR, one entry per CDR3 protein. This sample has about 200,000 distinct CDR3 sequences, with 32% found just once. Material: glioma tissue, nonneoplastic brain tissue, or PBMCs (not recorded which). These receptors originate from a human donor with low-grade glioma or glioblastoma, undergoing nonglioma brain surgery, or in good health (not recorded which).

This chain uses TRBV30 with TRBJ2-1; maybe TRBD2 (5 bases). Trimming cost V 5 bases and J 4 bases, with 18 bases left between them. The CDR3 extends over 15 amino acids. The germline V gene encodes CDR1 GTSNPN and CDR2 SVGIG (reference sequence). CDR3 sequence: CAWSGGELGYNEQFF. CDR3 DNA: TGTGCCTGGTCTGGTGGGGAGCTGGGGTACAATGAGCAGTTCTTC. Supplemented by reference TRBV30 and TRBJ2-1, the full variable domain reads SQTIHQWPATLVQPVGSPLSLECTVEGTSNPNLYWYRQAAGRGLQLLFYSVGIGQISSEVPQNLSASRPQDRQFILSSKKLLLSDSGFYLCAWSGGELGYNEQFFGPGTRLTVL.

This clonotype has at least ten counts. The chain uses TRBV12-3 or TRBV12-4 and TRBJ1-5; D gene uncertain. Trimming pared 1 base from V and 6 bases from J, leaving 4 bases between. The CDR3 is made up of 12 amino acids. This chain's CDR3 is CASSLEGQPQHF. The CDR3 region has the DNA TGTGCCAGCAGTTTAGAGGGTCAGCCCCAGCATTTT.

This clonotype was seen many times. This chain links TRBV7-2 with TRBJ2-3; no definite D call. Trimming stripped 7 bases from V and 1 base from J, with 9 bases between. Germline V lookup: CDR1 SGHTA, CDR2 FQGNSA. The CDR3 runs to 13 residues. The CDR3 nucleotides read TGTGCCAGCATGTTCGTTGGCACAGATACGCAGTATTTT. Its translation is CASMFVGTDTQYF.

This clonotype was seen many times. The germline gene is not matched at one end of the junction; a read error may be the cause. V is TRBV7-7 and J is TRBJ2-5; D gene unclear. The CDR3 sequence is 15 residues long. The germline gives CDR1 SSHAT, CDR2 FNYEAQ (reference sequence). The CDR3 DNA is TGTGCTAGCAGCCCAGAACTAAGGTCGGGAGAGACCCAGTACTTC. This gives the protein CASSPELRSGETQYF.

There are many counts of this clonotype. V is TRBV20-1 and J is TRBJ1-6; TRBD1 agrees at 9 bases. CDR3 size: 17 residues. The germline gives CDR1 DFQATT, CDR2 SNEGSKA (reference sequence). V shed 1 base, J shed 1 base, and the junction held 5 bases outside the gene matches. DNA for the CDR3: TGCAGTGCTAGAGCCCTGACAGGGGGATCCTATAATTCACCCCTCCACTTT. It encodes CSARALTGGSYNSPLHF.

In its sample, this clonotype was seen many times. The V call is TRBV6-1, the J call TRBJ1-1; 7 nucleotides align to TRBD1. Unmatched junction bases numbered 9, after V lost 7 bases and J lost 4 bases. Germline CDR1 reads MNHNS; CDR2 reads SASEGT. This CDR3 is built from 14 residues. The DNA of the CDR3 is TGTGCCAGCACCAAAGGGGGCTCGGTCACTGAAGCTTTCTTT. Residues: CASTKGGSVTEAFF.